Below, 5 T cell receptor beta chains from the same sample are listed, as sequenced in a study of OX40 agonist ivuxolimab in advanced cancers. The repertoire was sequenced with immunoSEQ multiplex PCR; TCRdb's copy has only in-frame clones and lacks some. This sample has tens of thousands of clones, with over 75% found just once. This sample comprised CD4+ or CD8+ T cells sorted from blood, obtained in a trial of the OX40 agonist ivuxolimab. The receptors stem from an adult with an advanced solid tumor such as melanoma, head and neck, liver or kidney cancer.

The chain joins TRBV9 to TRBJ2-3, with D perhaps matching TRBD1 (7 bases). The CDR3 is 18 amino acids. Trimming left V 4 bases short and J 5 bases short, with 26 bases between. Germline loops: CDR1 SGDLS, CDR2 YYNGEE. This CDR3 is CASSFRGEVAGWRDTQYF. The CDR3, as DNA: TGTGCCAGCAGCTTCAGGGGGGAGGTGGCGGGATGGAGAGATACGCAGTATTTT.

This clone appeared once. This rearrangement joins TRBV30 to TRBJ2-7; 8 positions match TRBD1. With 3 bases clipped from V and 3 bases from J, the junction kept 1 base outside the gene matches. The CDR3 is 12 amino acids. Germline values: CDR1 GTSNPN, CDR2 SVGIG (reference sequence). The CDR3: CAWRDRVYEQYF. CDR3 bases: TGTGCCTGGAGGGACAGGGTCTACGAGCAGTACTTC.

The gene calls are TRBV7-2 and TRBJ1-2; weak D call: TRBD1 (6 bases). This CDR3 is built from 14 residues. Trimming stripped 4 bases from V and 0 bases from J, with 9 bases between. The germline V gene encodes CDR1 SGHTA and CDR2 FQGNSA. CDR3 nucleotide sequence: TGTGCCAGCAGCTGGACAGCGCCTAACTATGGCTACACCTTC. It codes for CASSWTAPNYGYTF.

V is TRBV7-9 and J is TRBJ2-3; D call uncertain. Trimming took 5 bases from V and 4 from J, leaving 19 bases between them. The length of the CDR3 is 16 residues. Germline V gives CDR1 SEHNR, CDR2 FQNEAQ (reference sequence). CDR3 nucleotide sequence: TGTGCCAGCAGCCGGATGACCCCTGGAAGCGCAGATACGCAGTATTTT. Translated, it gives CASSRMTPGSADTQYF.

The chain is built from TRBV5-1 and TRBJ1-6; maybe TRBD1 (6 bases). The CDR3 consists of 15 residues. From germline, CDR1 is SGHRS and CDR2 YFSETQ. The V end was cut by 5 bases, the J end by 8 bases, with 17 bases between. CDR3 bases: TGCGCCAGCAGGGAGACCGCGGGGGCTTATTCACCCCTCCACTTT. Translated, it gives CASRETAGAYSPLHF. The full variable domain, in which reference TRBV5-1 and TRBJ1-6 provide the parts outside the CDR3, is KAGVTQTPRYLIKTRGQQVTLSCSPISGHRSVSWYQQTPGQGLQFLFEYFSETQRNKGNFPGRFSGRQFSNSRSEMNVSTLELGDSALYLCASRETAGAYSPLHFGNGTRLTVT.